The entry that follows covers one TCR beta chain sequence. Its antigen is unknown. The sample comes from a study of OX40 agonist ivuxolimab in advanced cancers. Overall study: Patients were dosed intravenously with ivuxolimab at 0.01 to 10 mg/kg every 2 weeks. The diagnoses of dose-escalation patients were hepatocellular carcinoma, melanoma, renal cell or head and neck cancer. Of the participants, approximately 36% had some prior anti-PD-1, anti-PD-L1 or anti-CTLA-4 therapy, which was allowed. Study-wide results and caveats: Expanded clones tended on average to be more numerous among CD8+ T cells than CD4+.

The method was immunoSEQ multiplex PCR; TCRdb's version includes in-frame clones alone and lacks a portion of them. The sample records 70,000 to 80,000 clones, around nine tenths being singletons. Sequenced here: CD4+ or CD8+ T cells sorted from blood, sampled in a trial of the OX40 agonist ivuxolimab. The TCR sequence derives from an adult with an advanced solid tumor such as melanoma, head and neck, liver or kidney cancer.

The CDR3 DNA follows: TGCGCCAGCAGCCAAGATCGAGAGGGGGCCTACAATGAGCAGTTCTTC. Protein product: CASSQDREGAYNEQFF. The chain joins TRBV4-3 to TRBJ2-1; a weak D match, TRBD1 (6 bases). Germline-derived CDR1 and CDR2 are LGHNA and YSLEER. Trimming stripped 0 bases from V and 2 bases from J, with 11 bases between. The CDR3 consists of 16 residues.